What follows is one T cell receptor (beta chain) and its context. In the original processing: Nucleated cell number was recorded as an estimate derived from reference gene primer amplification. The method was immunoSEQ multiplex PCR; TCRdb's version includes in-frame clones alone and lacks a portion of them. V, J and clone size are taken as reported in that table, and D and trimming were inferred from the DNA itself. The table records roughly 72,000 clones, roughly 78% of them present only once. The source of the sample is a study of blood T cell repertoires in COVID-19. Study at large: In each case, the material was cDNA or gDNA derived from T cells, B-cell-depleted T cells, or PBMCs.

V shed 2 bases, J shed 9 bases, and the junction held 14 bases outside the gene matches. The CDR3 runs 17 residues. Germline V gene lookup returns CDR1 SGHTA and CDR2 FQGTGA. The sequence derives from an elderly woman with active or convalescent COVID-19. The V and J genes are TRBV7-3 and TRBJ2-1, with 9 bases matching TRBD2. The sample comprised peripheral blood. The CDR3 protein is CASSLGMAGGPRGEQFF. The CDR3 DNA reads as TGTGCCAGCAGCTTAGGTATGGCGGGAGGGCCGCGGGGTGAGCAGTTCTTC.